One sample yielded the 10 T cell receptor beta chains listed below, sequenced in a study of cytomegalovirus exposure and HLA in healthy donors. PCR involved 60 Vbeta and 13 Jbeta primers. TCRdb's copy holds only in-frame clones and misses some; the assay was immunoSEQ multiplex PCR. Among 160,000 or so clones listed, 84% were seen once. The sequenced material came from PBMCs. Receptors originate from a man aged 18 to 30 in good health and CMV-seronegative.

The rearrangement links TRBV5-1 to TRBJ1-1; maybe TRBD1 (6 bases). The CDR3 is 15 amino acids. CDR1 SGHRS and CDR2 YFSETQ come from the germline V gene. The ends were cut back, 1 base at V and 5 bases at J, with 15 bases in the middle. The CDR3 loop is CASSLLQGRGTEAFF. DNA of the CDR3: TGCGCCAGCAGCTTGCTCCAAGGCAGGGGAACTGAAGCTTTCTTT.

The V call is TRBV2, the J call TRBJ1-1; TRBD1 aligns across 7 bases. J was trimmed by 5 bases and V by 5 bases; bases with no gene match: 8. The CDR3 contains 14 residues. CDR1 and CDR2 (germline): SNHLY, FYNNEI. The CDR3 here is CASSQGVGETEAFF. The CDR3 nucleotides are TGTGCCAGCAGTCAGGGGGTGGGGGAAACTGAAGCTTTCTTT.

J is TRBJ1-6 and V is TRBV4-1; 7 nucleotides agree with TRBD1. This CDR3 contains 15 residues. Germline trimming cut 4 bases from V and 8 bases from J; bases unmatched to any gene: 8. Germline V lookup: CDR1 MGHRA, CDR2 YSYEKL. CDR3 residues: CASSLDRSPYSPLHF. CDR3 coding DNA: TGCGCCAGCAGCCTGGACAGGTCACCTTATTCACCCCTCCACTTT.

The rearrangement uses TRBV19 and TRBJ1-3; 9 bases align to TRBD1. The CDR3 loop spans 15 amino acids. Trimming took 5 bases from V and 3 from J; bases not matched to a gene: 5. Germline assignment: CDR1 LNHDA and CDR2 SQIVND (reference sequence). CDR3 in amino acids: CASSGRTGDGNTIYF. The CDR3 DNA follows: TGTGCCAGTAGTGGAAGGACAGGGGATGGAAACACCATATATTTT.

J is TRBJ1-1 and V is TRBV9; TRBD1 aligns across 9 bases. Trimming removed 4 bases from V and 7 bases from J; junction bases left unmatched: 14. This CDR3 comprises 16 residues. Germline loops: CDR1 SGDLS, CDR2 YYNGEE. This CDR3 reads CASSSGTGWGTGEAFF. The CDR3 nucleotides read TGTGCCAGCAGCTCAGGGACAGGGTGGGGTACAGGTGAAGCTTTCTTT.

J is TRBJ2-1 and V is TRBV19; no reliable D call. V dropped 2 bases and J dropped 5 bases, with 13 bases sitting between them. In germline, CDR1 is LNHDA, CDR2 SQIVND (reference sequence). CDR3 length: 15 amino acids. The CDR3 loop is CASSIIWPIHNEQFF. The CDR3, as DNA: TGTGCCAGTAGTATAATTTGGCCGATCCACAATGAGCAGTTCTTC.

The J gene is TRBJ2-1, the V gene TRBV6-6; D remains ambiguous. Trimming stripped 6 bases from V and 0 bases from J, with 12 bases between. The germline V gene encodes CDR1 MNHNY and CDR2 SVGAGI (reference sequence). The CDR3 has 15 amino acids. CDR3 in DNA: TGTGCCAGCAGCAAACAGTTGAGCTCCTACAATGAGCAGTTCTTC. It specifies CASSKQLSSYNEQFF.

This clone was counted once. The chain combines TRBV29-1 with TRBJ2-7; 7 bases align to TRBD1. Germline CDR1 is SQVTM and CDR2 is ANQGSEA. The CDR3 covers 13 residues. V was clipped by 7 bases and J by 3 bases; unmatched bases: 9. In nucleotides, the CDR3 is TGCAGCGCCTATGAGGGGGCGCGCTACGAGCAGTACTTC. This codes for CSAYEGARYEQYF.

CDR3 protein: CASRPAGTSSYNEQFF. In DNA form, the CDR3 reads TGTGCCAGCAGACCAGCCGGGACTAGCAGTTACAATGAGCAGTTCTTC. This sequence joins TRBV11-2 and TRBJ2-1; 9 bases are a match to TRBD2. Germline loops: CDR1 SGHAT, CDR2 FQNNGV. This CDR3 has 16 residues. V shed 6 bases, J shed 4 bases, and the junction held 10 bases outside the gene matches.

This clone has a single count. The rearrangement uses TRBV7-6 and TRBJ1-5; TRBD1 agrees at 10 bases. CDR3 length: 16 amino acids. J was trimmed by 1 base and V by 1 base; bases with no gene match: 1. Germline V gene data show CDR1 as SGHVS and CDR2 as FNYEAQ. The CDR3 coding sequence is TGTGCCAGCAGCTTAGAGGGACAGGGGAGCAATCAGCCCCAGCATTTT. Its protein product is CASSLEGQGSNQPQHF.